This TCR beta chain was captured by sequencing in a study of blood T cell repertoires in COVID-19. Some clones are missing from TCRdb's copy, which holds only in-frame ones; the method was immunoSEQ multiplex PCR. Of approximately 77,000 clones in the sample, 70% to 90% are singletons; the top ten hold 2%. The CDR3 has 15 residues. Germline values: CDR1 SGHTA, CDR2 FQGNSA. With V trimmed by 5 bases and J by 3 bases, 6 bases remained unmatched. The sequence came from a man aged 25 to 40 with acute or convalescent COVID-19. The sample was peripheral blood. The V gene is TRBV7-2, the J gene TRBJ2-7, with 11 bases aligning to TRBD1. In DNA, the CDR3 is TGTGCCAGCAGCCCCGGGACAGGGGGTTTCTACGAGCAGTACTTC. As protein: CASSPGTGGFYEQYF.